This T cell receptor (delta chain) was identified during a study of gamma-delta T cells after stem cell transplantation. The length of the CDR3 is 18 residues. With 0 bases clipped from V and 4 bases from J, the junction kept 16 bases outside the gene matches. Germline V gene lookup returns CDR1 GEAIGNYY and CDR2 EKD. TCRdb fed the RT-PCR reads into CATT to redo clone calling. The table has 2,000 to 2,500 delta-chain clones, just over 3% seen once. This clone turned up a few times. For this DNA, TCRdb reports the protein of a much larger clone, which diverges at residue 7, most likely from a read error; the protein presented here is translated directly from the DNA.

Sequenced input: gamma-delta T cells. The V call is TRDV2, the J call TRDJ1, with TRDD3 matching 7 bases. The sequence was collected from a human donor. It is not recorded whose cells these are; they may come from a transplant donor. In nucleotides, the CDR3 is TGTGCCTGTGACACCGTGCCTGGGGGTCCCCCTCTGGGCGATAAACTCATCTTT. This codes for CACDTVPGGPPLGDKLIF.